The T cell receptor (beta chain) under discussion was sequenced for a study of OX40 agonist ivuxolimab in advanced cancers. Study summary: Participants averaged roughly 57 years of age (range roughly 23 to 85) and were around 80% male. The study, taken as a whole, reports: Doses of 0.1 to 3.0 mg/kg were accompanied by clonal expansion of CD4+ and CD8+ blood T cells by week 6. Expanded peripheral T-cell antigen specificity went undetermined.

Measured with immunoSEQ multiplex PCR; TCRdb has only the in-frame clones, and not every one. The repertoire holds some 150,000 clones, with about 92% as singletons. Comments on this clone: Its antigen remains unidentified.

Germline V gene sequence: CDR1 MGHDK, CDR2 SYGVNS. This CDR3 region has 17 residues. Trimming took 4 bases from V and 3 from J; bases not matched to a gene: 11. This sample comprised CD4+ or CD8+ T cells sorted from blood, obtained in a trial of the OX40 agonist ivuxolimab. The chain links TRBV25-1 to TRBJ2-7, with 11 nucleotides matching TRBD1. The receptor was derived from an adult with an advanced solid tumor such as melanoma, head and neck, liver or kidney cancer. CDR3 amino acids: CASSAKLGTGGSYEQYF. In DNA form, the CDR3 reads TGTGCCAGCAGTGCTAAACTCGGGACAGGGGGAAGCTACGAGCAGTACTTC.